This note documents a single T cell receptor beta chain sequence. It has no known antigen specificity. Per-base quality was not reported, and no clone a single base away is much larger than it. The data belong to a study of a mutant IDH1 vaccine in newly diagnosed glioma (dated by TCRdb to the early 2020s). As for the study more broadly: Vaccination began 4-6 weeks after radiotherapy alone, or alongside temozolomide cycles in the chemotherapy-containing groups. Of the approximately 35 treated patients, roughly 60% were male and about 38% were female, and the mean age was around 40 years. Before enrollment, patients had received standard therapy of radiotherapy alone, temozolomide alone, or radiochemotherapy with temozolomide; most received the combination. Visit V12 was the week-35 safety follow-up and visit V13 was the week-47 end of study. Six visits were used for peripheral blood collection: V03 (baseline), V05, V07, V10, V12 and V13. For exploratory analyses, approximately 25 treated patients had longitudinal TCRB deep sequencing done wherever samples were available. Study-wide conclusions, independent of this receptor: PBMC samples for TCRB deep sequencing were selected based on availability. The authors stated that sample limitations prevented analyses of patient blood samples from being reproduced. Immune responses induced by the vaccine were seen in over 90% of patients across multiple MHC alleles. Pseudoprogression seemed to be unrelated to changes in the top peripheral T cell clonotypes found by TCRB sequencing.

The sample's time point label, in plain terms: week 47, end of study. Each vaccine dose was 300 ug of a 20-mer mutant IDH1 peptide in Montanide, given subcutaneously with topical imiquimod. Patients were given eight vaccinations, in weeks 1, 3, 5, 7, 11, 15, 19 and 23, which matched visits V03 through V10. Newly diagnosed WHO grade 3 or 4 IDH1-mutant astrocytomas showing loss of nuclear ATRX were present in the donors. The samples were drawn from NOA16, a multicentre, single-arm, open-label phase I trial in Germany that tested a mutant IDH1 peptide vaccine in humans for the first time. Genomic DNA for TCRB sequencing was extracted from EDTA blood using the DNeasy Blood and Tissue Kit. Taken from cysteine to phenylalanine, the CDR3 has 14 residues. This entry keeps only the CDR3 DNA: 42 bases, framed from base 1. V and J are truncated by 1 base and 4 bases respectively, leaving an intervening sequence of 11 bases. In the germline V gene (reference sequence), CDR1 corresponds to SGHNT and CDR2 to YYREEE.

Libraries were constructed by the immunoSEQ multiplex PCR assay. Rearranged TCR beta chain sequences were amplified using the hsTCRB Kit according to the manufacturer's protocol. TCRB libraries were sequenced on an Illumina MiSeq. The source study handled its data this way. Demultiplexing, trimming and gene mapping were performed with the kit vendor's proprietary platform. What TCRdb holds here is the immuneACCESS table cut down to in-frame rearrangements. Part of the clones is not present; checked against another copy, under half of the missing clones reflect an unresolved V gene, and the others are unexplained. V, J and clone size were drawn from that table, and D and trimming were deduced from the DNA. This sample has about 94,000 clones in its table, and just under 90% of those were observed once. The ten largest clones add up to roughly 0.74% of the sample.

The sequence joins TRBV5-4 to TRBJ2-5; the D region possibly corresponds to TRBD2 (7 bases align). The sequence was obtained from a woman between 50 and 59 years old with glioma. Here the sequenced sample was PBMCs, taken from a glioma patient whose treatment included an IDH1 peptide vaccine. The nucleotide sequence reads TGTGCCAGCAGCTTGCGTGGGGGGGCAGAGACCCAGTACTTC. This encodes CASSLRGGAETQYF.